This T cell receptor beta chain was found in a study of Tregs in tolerant kidney transplant recipients. Overall study context: Recipients received nonmyeloablative bone marrow transplants from related graft donors, with transient mixed chimerism.

Germline CDR1 and CDR2: GTSNPN and SVGIG (reference sequence). V lost 2 bases and J lost 4; bases outside the gene matches: 4. There are 14 residues in the CDR3. Points on this clone: The antigen is unknown.

Unstimulated regulatory T cells (CD4+CD25+CD127-), CD4+CD25- non-regulatory cells, CD4 and CD8 cells were FACS-sorted from thawed PBMCs. TCRdb's table, derived via immunoSEQ multiplex PCR, lists solely in-frame clones and lacks some. This sample has about 100,000 clones, with roughly 93% found just once. Broader study findings: Biological reproducibility was not directly addressed in this study.

The sample consisted of CD4+ T cells from blood, taken before the transplant. The genes are TRBV30 and TRBJ1-5, with 8 bases that match TRBD1. The receptor was isolated from a human donor who received a combined kidney and bone marrow transplant. In DNA form, the CDR3 reads TGTGCCTGGAGTACAGGACAGGGTAATCAGCCCCAGCATTTT. Translating it yields CAWSTGQGNQPQHF.